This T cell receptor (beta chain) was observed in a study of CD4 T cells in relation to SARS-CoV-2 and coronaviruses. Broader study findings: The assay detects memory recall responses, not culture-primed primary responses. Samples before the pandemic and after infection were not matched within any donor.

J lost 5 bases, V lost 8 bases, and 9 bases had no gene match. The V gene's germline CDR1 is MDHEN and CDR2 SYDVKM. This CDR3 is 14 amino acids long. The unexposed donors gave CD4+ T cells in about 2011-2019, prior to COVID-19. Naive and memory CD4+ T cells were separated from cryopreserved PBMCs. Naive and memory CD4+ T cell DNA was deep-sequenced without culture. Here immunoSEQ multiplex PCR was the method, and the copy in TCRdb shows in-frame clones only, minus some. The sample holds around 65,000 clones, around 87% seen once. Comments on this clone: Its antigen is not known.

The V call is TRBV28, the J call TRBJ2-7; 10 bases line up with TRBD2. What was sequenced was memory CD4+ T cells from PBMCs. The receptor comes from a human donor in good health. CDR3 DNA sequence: TGTGCCAGCCATGCCCTAGCGGGAGACGACGAGCAGTACTTC. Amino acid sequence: CASHALAGDDEQYF.